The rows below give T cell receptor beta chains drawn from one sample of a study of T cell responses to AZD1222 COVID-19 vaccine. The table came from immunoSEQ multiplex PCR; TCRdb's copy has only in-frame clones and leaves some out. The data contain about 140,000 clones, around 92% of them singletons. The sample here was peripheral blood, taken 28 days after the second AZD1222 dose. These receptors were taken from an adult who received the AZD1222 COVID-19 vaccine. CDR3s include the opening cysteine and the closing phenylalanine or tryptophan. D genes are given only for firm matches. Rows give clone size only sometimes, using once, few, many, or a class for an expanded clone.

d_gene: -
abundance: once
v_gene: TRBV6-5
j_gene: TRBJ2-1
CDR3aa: CASSSGKHNEQFF
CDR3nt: TGTGCCAGCAGTTCAGGGAAACACAATGAGCAGTTCTTC

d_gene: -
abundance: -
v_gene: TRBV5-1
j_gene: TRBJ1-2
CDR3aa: CASRTISGLTTTYGYTF
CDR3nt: TGCGCCAGCAGGACGATCTCGGGGCTGACCACGACCTATGGCTACACCTTC

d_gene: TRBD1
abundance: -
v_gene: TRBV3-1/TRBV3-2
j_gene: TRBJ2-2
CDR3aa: CASSQEDRGPGELFF
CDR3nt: TGTGCCAGCAGCCAGGAGGACAGGGGCCCCGGGGAGCTGTTTTTT

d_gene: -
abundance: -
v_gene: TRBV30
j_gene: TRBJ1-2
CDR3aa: CAWSTGYGYTF
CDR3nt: TGTGCCTGGAGTACAGGGTATGGCTACACCTTC

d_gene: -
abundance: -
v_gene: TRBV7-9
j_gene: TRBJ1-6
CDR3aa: CASSLARDSPLHF
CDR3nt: TGTGCCAGCAGCTTAGCTCGGGATTCACCCCTCCACTTT

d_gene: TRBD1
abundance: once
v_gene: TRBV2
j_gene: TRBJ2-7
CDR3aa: CASSEGAGGYEQYF
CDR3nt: TGTGCCAGCAGTGAAGGGGCAGGGGGCTACGAGCAGTACTTC

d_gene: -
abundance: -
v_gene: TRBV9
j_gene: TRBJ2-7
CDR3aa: CASSVESGPYEQYF
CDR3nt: TGTGCCAGCAGCGTAGAGAGCGGACCATACGAGCAGTACTTC

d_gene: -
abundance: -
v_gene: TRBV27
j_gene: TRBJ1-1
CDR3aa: CASSFRGSNTEAFF
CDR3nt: TGTGCCAGCAGTTTTAGGGGGTCGAACACTGAAGCTTTCTTT

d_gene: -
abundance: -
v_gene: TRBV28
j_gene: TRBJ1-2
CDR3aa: CASKVWGSPYGYTF
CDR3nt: TGTGCCAGCAAGGTTTGGGGCAGCCCCTATGGCTACACCTTC

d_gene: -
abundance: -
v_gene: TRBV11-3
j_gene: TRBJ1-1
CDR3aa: CASSPGGPNTEAFF
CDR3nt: TGTGCCAGCAGCCCCGGTGGGCCGAACACTGAAGCTTTCTTT

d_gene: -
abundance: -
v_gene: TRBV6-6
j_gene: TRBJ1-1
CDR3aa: CASSRQGSVTEAFF
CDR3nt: TGTGCCAGCAGTCGCCAGGGGTCGGTCACTGAAGCTTTCTTT

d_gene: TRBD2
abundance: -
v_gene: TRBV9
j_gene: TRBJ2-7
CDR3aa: CASSQSSGTYYEQYF
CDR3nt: TGTGCCAGCAGCCAGTCCAGCGGGACCTACTACGAGCAGTACTTC

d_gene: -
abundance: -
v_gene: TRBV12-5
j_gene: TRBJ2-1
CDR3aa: CASAWGPTYNEQFF
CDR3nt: TGTGCTAGTGCCTGGGGACCGACATACAATGAGCAGTTCTTC

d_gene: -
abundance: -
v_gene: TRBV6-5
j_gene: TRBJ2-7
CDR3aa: CASSTRAGVYEQYF
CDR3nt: TGTGCCAGCAGTACCCGGGCAGGGGTCTACGAGCAGTACTTC

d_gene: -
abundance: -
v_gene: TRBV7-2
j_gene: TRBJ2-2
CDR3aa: CASSPYGFTGELFF
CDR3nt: TGTGCCAGCAGCCCATACGGCTTCACCGGGGAGCTGTTTTTT

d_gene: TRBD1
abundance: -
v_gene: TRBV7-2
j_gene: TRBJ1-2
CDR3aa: CASSTGSNYGYTF
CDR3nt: TGTGCCAGCTCGACAGGGAGTAACTATGGCTACACCTTC

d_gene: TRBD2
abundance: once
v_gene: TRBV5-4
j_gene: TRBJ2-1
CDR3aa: CASSGGGRSSYNEQFF
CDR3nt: TGTGCCAGCAGCGGGGGCGGGAGGAGCTCCTACAATGAGCAGTTCTTC

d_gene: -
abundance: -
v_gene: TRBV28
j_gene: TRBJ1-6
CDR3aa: CASSPQVGRSPLHF
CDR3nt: TGTGCCAGCAGTCCCCAAGTCGGGCGTTCACCCCTCCACTTT

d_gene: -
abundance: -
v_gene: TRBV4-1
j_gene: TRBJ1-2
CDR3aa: CASRQTGSNYGYTF
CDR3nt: TGCGCCAGCAGACAAACCGGCTCCAACTATGGCTACACCTTC

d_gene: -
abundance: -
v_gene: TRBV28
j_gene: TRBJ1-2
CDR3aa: CASSLSGPNYGYTF
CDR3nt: TGTGCCAGCAGTTTATCAGGGCCCAACTATGGCTACACCTTC

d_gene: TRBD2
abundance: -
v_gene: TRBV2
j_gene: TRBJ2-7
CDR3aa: CASRLAGGPREQYF
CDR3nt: TGTGCCAGCAGACTAGCGGGAGGGCCCCGCGAGCAGTACTTC

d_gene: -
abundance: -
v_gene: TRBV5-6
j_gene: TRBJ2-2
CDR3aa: CASSKQDLNTGELFF
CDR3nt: TGTGCCAGCAGCAAACAGGACCTGAACACCGGGGAGCTGTTTTTT

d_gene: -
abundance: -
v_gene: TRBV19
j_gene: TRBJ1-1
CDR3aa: CASSVTGINTEAFF
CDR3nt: TGTGCCAGTAGTGTGACAGGAATAAACACTGAAGCTTTCTTT

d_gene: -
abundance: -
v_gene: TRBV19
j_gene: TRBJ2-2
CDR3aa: CASSSGPRNTGELFF
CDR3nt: TGTGCCAGTAGTTCCGGACCGAGGAACACCGGGGAGCTGTTTTTT

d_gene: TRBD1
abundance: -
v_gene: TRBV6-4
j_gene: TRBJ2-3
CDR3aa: CASSRQGVSDTQYF
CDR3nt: TGTGCCAGCAGCCGGCAGGGGGTGTCAGATACGCAGTATTTT

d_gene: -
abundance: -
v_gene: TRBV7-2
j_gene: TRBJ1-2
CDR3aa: CASSLETGTNYGYTF
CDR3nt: TGTGCCAGCAGCTTAGAAACCGGGACAAACTATGGCTACACCTTC

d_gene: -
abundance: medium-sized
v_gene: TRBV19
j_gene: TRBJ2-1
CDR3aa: CASSIGGSHEQFF
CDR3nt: TGTGCCAGTAGTATAGGAGGGTCTCATGAGCAGTTCTTC

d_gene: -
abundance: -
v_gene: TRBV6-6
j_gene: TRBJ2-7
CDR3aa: CASSYASYEQYF
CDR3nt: TGTGCCAGCAGTTACGCCTCCTACGAGCAGTACTTC

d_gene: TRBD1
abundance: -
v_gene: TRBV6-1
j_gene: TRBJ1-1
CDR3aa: CASSAWGGTGGRDTEAFF
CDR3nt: TGTGCCAGCAGTGCCTGGGGCGGGACAGGGGGCAGGGACACTGAAGCTTTCTTT

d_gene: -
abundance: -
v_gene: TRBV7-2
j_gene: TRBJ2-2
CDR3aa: CASSTQTGPTGELFF
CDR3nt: TGTGCCAGCAGCACCCAAACAGGGCCCACCGGGGAGCTGTTTTTT

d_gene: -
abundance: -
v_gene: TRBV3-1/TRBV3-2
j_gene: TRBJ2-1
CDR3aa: CASSQLLGRRWFF
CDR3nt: TGTGCCAGCAGCCAATTACTAGGACGCCGCTGGTTCTTC

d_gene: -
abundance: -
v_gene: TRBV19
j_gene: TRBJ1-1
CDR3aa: CASSATPYMNTEAFF
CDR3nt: TGTGCCAGTAGTGCTACCCCCTACATGAACACTGAAGCTTTCTTT

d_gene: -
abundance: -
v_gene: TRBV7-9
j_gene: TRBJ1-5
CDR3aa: CASSLVGKGNQPQHF
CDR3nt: TGTGCCAGCAGCTTAGTGGGGAAGGGGAATCAGCCCCAGCATTTT

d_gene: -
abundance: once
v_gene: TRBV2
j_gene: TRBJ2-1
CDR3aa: CASSPDNYNEQFF
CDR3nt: TGTGCCAGCAGCCCGGACAACTACAATGAGCAGTTCTTC

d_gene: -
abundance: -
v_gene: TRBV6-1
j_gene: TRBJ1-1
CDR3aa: CASSEDKWDTEAFF
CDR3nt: TGTGCCAGCAGTGAAGATAAATGGGACACTGAAGCTTTCTTT

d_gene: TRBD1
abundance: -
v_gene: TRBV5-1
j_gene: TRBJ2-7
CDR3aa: CASSLAAGTAHEQYF
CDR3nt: TGCGCCAGCAGCTTGGCCGCTGGGACAGCCCACGAGCAGTACTTC

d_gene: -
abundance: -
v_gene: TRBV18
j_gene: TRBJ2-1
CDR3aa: CASSPSGGYNEQFF
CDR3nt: TGTGCCAGCTCACCCTCTGGCGGCTACAATGAGCAGTTCTTC

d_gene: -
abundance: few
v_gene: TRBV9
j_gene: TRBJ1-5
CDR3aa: CASAVEPGQPQHF
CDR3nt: TGTGCCAGCGCGGTTGAACCAGGCCAGCCCCAGCATTTT

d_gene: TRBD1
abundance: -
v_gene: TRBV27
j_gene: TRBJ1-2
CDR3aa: CASSLIGAGGNYGYTF
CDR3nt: TGTGCCAGCAGTTTAATAGGGGCAGGGGGAAACTATGGCTACACCTTC

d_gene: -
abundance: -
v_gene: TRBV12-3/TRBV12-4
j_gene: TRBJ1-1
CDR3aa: CASSRGGYAEAFF
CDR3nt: TGTGCCAGCAGTCGGGGTGGGTACGCTGAAGCTTTCTTT

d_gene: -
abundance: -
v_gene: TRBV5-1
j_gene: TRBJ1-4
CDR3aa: CASSYKGEEKLFF
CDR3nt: TGCGCCAGCAGCTACAAGGGCGAGGAAAAACTGTTTTTT

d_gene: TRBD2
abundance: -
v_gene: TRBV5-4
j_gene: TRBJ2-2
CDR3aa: CASSLGGLAGGELFF
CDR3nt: TGTGCCAGCAGCCTGGGGGGACTAGCGGGTGGGGAGCTGTTTTTT

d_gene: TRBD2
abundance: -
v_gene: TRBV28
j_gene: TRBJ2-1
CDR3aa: CASSFTSGGRSYNEQFF
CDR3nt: TGTGCCAGCAGTTTCACGAGCGGGGGGCGCTCCTACAATGAGCAGTTCTTC

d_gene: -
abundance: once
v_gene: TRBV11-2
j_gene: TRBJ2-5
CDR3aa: CASSLGGRGYQETQYF
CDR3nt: TGTGCCAGCAGCTTAGGAGGGAGAGGATACCAAGAGACCCAGTACTTC

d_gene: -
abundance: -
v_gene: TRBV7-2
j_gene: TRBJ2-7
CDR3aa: CASSLGGSSGYEQYF
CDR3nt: TGTGCCAGCAGCTTAGGGGGAAGTTCCGGCTACGAGCAGTACTTC

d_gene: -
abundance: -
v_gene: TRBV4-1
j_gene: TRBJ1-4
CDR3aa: CASSPRGITATNEKLFF
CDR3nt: TGCGCCAGCAGCCCCCGGGGGATCACTGCAACTAATGAAAAACTGTTTTTT

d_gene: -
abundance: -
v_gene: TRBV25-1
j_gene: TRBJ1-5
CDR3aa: CAITQGQPQHF
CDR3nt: TGTGCCATTACACAGGGACAGCCCCAGCATTTT

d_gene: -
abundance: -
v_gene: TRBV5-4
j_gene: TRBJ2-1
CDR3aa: CASSRKQGGHTDNEQFF
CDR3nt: TGTGCCAGCAGCCGAAAACAGGGCGGCCATACGGACAATGAGCAGTTCTTC

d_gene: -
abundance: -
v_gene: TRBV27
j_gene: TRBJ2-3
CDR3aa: CASQKDTTYTQYF
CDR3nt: TGTGCCTCTCAGAAGGACACCACTTATACGCAGTATTTT

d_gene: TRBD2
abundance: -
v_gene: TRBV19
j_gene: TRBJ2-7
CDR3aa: CASGIDLYGPGWGTSGRNSYEQYF
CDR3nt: TGTGCCAGTGGTATAGATCTTTATGGGCCCGGATGGGGGACTAGCGGGAGAAACTCCTACGAGCAGTACTTC

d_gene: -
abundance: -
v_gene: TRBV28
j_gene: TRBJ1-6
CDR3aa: CASSRGVALSSYNSPLHF
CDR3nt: TGTGCCAGCAGCCGCGGGGTAGCACTTAGCTCCTATAATTCACCCCTCCACTTT

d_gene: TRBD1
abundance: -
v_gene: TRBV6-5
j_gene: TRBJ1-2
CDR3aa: CASRGGQGAFYGYTF
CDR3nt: TGTGCCAGCAGGGGAGGACAGGGAGCCTTCTATGGCTACACCTTC

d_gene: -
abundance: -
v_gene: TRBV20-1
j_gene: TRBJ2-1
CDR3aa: CSARQVEQFF
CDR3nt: TGCAGTGCTAGACAGGTGGAGCAGTTCTTC

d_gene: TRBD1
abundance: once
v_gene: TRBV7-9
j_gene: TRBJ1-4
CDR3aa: CASSPRTGSGEKLFF
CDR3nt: TGTGCCAGCAGCCCCCGGACAGGTAGTGGTGAAAAACTGTTTTTT

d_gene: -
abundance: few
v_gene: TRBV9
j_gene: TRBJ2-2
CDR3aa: CASSTSGNTGELFF
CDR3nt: TGTGCCAGCAGCACATCCGGGAACACCGGGGAGCTGTTTTTT

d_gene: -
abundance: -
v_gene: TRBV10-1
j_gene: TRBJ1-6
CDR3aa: CASRSEGSPLHF
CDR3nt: TGCGCCAGCAGATCCGAGGGGTCACCCCTCCACTTT

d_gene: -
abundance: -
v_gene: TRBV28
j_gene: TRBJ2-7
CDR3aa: CASSPPGGSGRSYEQYF
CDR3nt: TGTGCCAGCAGTCCCCCAGGTGGTAGCGGCAGATCCTACGAGCAGTACTTC

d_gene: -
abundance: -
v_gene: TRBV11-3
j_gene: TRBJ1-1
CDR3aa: CASSLEMNTEAFF
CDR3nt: TGTGCCAGCAGCTTAGAAATGAACACTGAAGCTTTCTTT

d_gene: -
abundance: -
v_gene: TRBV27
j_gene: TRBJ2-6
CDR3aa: CASSSRSGANVLTF
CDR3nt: TGTGCCAGCAGCTCCCGGTCTGGGGCCAACGTCCTGACTTTC